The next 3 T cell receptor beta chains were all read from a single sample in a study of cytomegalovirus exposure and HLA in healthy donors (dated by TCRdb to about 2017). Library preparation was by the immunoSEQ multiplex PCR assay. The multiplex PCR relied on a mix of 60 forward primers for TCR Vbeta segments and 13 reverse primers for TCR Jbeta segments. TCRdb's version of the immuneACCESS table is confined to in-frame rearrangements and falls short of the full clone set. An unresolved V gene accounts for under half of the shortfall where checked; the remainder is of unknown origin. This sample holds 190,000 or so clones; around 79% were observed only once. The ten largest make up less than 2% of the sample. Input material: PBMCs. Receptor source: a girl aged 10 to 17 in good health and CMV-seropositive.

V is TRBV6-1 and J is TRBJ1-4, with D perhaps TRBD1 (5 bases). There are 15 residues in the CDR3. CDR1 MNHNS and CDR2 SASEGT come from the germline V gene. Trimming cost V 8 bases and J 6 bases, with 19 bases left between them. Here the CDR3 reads CASRKQVLMDEKLFF. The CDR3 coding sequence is TGTGCCAGCCGTAAACAGGTCCTCATGGATGAAAAACTGTTTTTT.

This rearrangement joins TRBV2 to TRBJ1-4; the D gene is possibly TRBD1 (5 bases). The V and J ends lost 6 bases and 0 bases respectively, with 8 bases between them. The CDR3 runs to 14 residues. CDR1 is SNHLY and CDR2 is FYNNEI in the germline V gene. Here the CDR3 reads CASRQGATNEKLFF. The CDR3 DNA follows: TGTGCCAGCAGGCAGGGCGCAACTAATGAAAAACTGTTTTTT.

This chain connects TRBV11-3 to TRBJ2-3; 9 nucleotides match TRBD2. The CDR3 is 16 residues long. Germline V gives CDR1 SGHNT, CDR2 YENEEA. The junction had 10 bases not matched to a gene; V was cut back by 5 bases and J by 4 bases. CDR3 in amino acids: CASSTRLADYSDTQYF. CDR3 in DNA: TGTGCCAGCAGCACCCGACTAGCGGATTATTCAGATACGCAGTATTTT.